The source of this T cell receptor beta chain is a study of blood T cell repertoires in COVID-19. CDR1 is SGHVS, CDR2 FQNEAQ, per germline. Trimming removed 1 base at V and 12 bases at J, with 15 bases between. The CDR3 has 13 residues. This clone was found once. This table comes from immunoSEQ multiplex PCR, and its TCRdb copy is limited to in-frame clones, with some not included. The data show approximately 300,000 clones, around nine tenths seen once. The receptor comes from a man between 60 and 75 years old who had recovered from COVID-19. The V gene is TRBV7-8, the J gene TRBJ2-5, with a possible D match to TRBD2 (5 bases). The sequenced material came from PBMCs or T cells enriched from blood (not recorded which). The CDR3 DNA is TGTGCCAGCAGCTTAGATTGGGCGGGCGATAAGTACTTC. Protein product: CASSLDWAGDKYF.